The source of this TCR beta chain is a study of blood T cell repertoires in COVID-19. Study background: Spain, Italy and the United States supplied samples that represented acute and convalescent COVID-19. T cells, B-cell-depleted T cells, or PBMCs supplied cDNA or gDNA.

In the authors' methods: Amplification of reference gene primers was used by the study to estimate nucleated cell counts. Sequencing used immunoSEQ multiplex PCR; TCRdb keeps in-frame clones, though not all of them. D and trimming come from the DNA, and the V and J calls and clone size come from that table. The sample lists about 250,000 clones, roughly 91% occurring once. Germline V gene data show CDR1 as ENHRY and CDR2 as SYGVKD. The CDR3 loop spans 14 amino acids. Trimming took 4 bases from V and 0 from J, leaving 9 bases between them. Specimen: peripheral blood. The V and J genes are TRBV10-3 and TRBJ1-1, with a tentative D call TRBD1 (6 bases). This sequence was found in a man aged 25 to 45 with COVID-19, enrolled during active disease. CDR3 sequence reads: CAISVGQMNTEAFF. Written as DNA, the CDR3 is TGTGCCATCAGTGTCGGACAGATGAACACTGAAGCTTTCTTT.